Shown below are 28 T cell receptor beta chains from a single sample sequenced in a study of CD8+CD57+ T cells in acquired aplastic anemia listed by TCRdb under 2018. Sequenced using an Illumina HiSeq 2000. TCR beta VDJ combination and CDR3 sequence profiling used genomic DNA as the template. TCRdb reprocessed the public reads (quality trimming at Q25 with fastp, clone calling with MiXCR) and kept in-frame beta chains. Merged by CDR3 protein, the rows form single entries marked with the most common genes and DNA. The sample records about 220,000 distinct CDR3 sequences, around 45% of which are singletons. About 7.8% of the sample is held by the ten biggest clonotypes. Flow cytometry had shown CD8+CD57+ cell expansion in the patients selected for sequencing. The sequencing input was sorted CD4+, CD8+, or CD8+CD57+ T cells (not recorded which) from PBMCs. The receptors derive from a human donor with aplastic anemia.

The gene calls are TRBV4-1 and TRBJ2-7, with 13 nucleotides matching TRBD2. Trimming at V came to 3 bases and at J to 6 bases, leaving 2 bases not matched to a gene. Germline values: CDR1 MGHRA, CDR2 YSYEKL. The CDR3 has 14 amino acids. The CDR3 DNA is TGCGCCAGCAGCCAGTGGACTAGCGGGAGCGAGCAGTACTTC. It codes for CASSQWTSGSEQYF.

On this clonotype: The germline gene is not matched at one end of the junction; a read error may be the cause. The chain has TRBV24-1 and TRBJ1-1; D gene unclear. The CDR3 is 13 amino acids. CDR1 is KGHDR, CDR2 SFDVKD, per germline. Here the CDR3 reads CATSLSLRTEAFF. Written as DNA, the CDR3 is TGTGCCACCAGTTTATCGTTGAGAACTGAGGCTTTCTTT.

In its sample, this clonotype was seen many times. The rearrangement links TRBV6-4 to TRBJ2-3, with D perhaps given as TRBD1 or TRBD2 (7 bases each). Germline CDR1 and CDR2: MRHNA and SNTAGT. The CDR3 spans 16 residues. Trimming stripped 6 bases from V and 5 bases from J, with 21 bases between. This chain's CDR3 is CASSRQGGQPGDTQYF. The CDR3 DNA follows: TGTGCCAGCAGCAGACAGGGAGGGCAACCTGGAGATACGCAGTATTTT.

About this clonotype: A much larger clone lies a single base off, so this may be a read error. The V call is TRBV20-1, the J call TRBJ2-5, with 11 bases lining up with TRBD2. From germline, CDR1 is DFQATT and CDR2 SNEGSKA (reference sequence). This CDR3 region has 15 residues. In nucleotides, the CDR3 is TGCGGTGCTAGAACACTAGCGGGGGCCAGAGAGACCCAGTACTTC. This encodes CGARTLAGARETQYF.

The chain links TRBV15 to TRBJ2-1; D gene uncertain. This CDR3 contains 15 residues. V was clipped by 3 bases and J by 6 bases, with 15 bases between them. CDR1 is LNHNV and CDR2 is YYDKDF in the germline V gene (reference sequence). The CDR3 DNA is TGTGCCACCAGCAGCTTGACCGGGCCGTTCAATGAGCAGTTCTTC. Its translation is CATSSLTGPFNEQFF.

A word on this clonotype: A much larger clonotype is one base distant, so this may be a read error. The chain joins TRBV12-3 or TRBV12-4 to TRBJ2-7; D unclear. This CDR3 spans 14 amino acids. V lost 8 bases to trimming and J lost 0 bases, with 14 bases between them. The CDR3 region is CASFVYGDSYEQYF. The CDR3 DNA follows: TGTGCCAGCTTCGTATACGGAGACTCCTACGAGCAGTACTTC.

This chain uses TRBV20-1 with TRBJ2-1; 13 bases are a match to TRBD2. J was trimmed by 8 bases and V by 5 bases; bases with no gene match: 9. The V gene's germline CDR1 is DFQATT and CDR2 SNEGSKA (reference sequence). The CDR3 has 15 amino acids. This CDR3 reads CSAGRTSGGIHEQFF. The CDR3 nucleotides read TGCAGTGCTGGCCGGACTAGCGGGGGAATCCATGAGCAGTTCTTC.

The rearrangement links TRBV7-8 to TRBJ1-1; possible D gene TRBD1, 5 bases. CDR3 size: 15 residues. Trimming shortened V by 0 bases and J by 3 bases, and 11 bases separated the two germline ends. Germline V lookup: CDR1 SGHVS, CDR2 FQNEAQ. CDR3 in amino acids: CASSLAGRGDTEAFF. CDR3 nucleotide sequence: TGTGCCAGCAGCTTAGCGGGGCGCGGGGACACTGAAGCTTTCTTT.

The chain combines TRBV7-9 with TRBJ2-3; D not resolved. V lost 4 bases and J lost 1, with 24 bases in between. Per germline, CDR1 SEHNR and CDR2 FQNEAQ (reference sequence). The CDR3 runs to 19 residues. Here the CDR3 DNA reads TGTGCCAGCAGCTCGATAAGGTCTACGGAAGTTCTGGGCACAGATACGCAGTATTTT. Translated: CASSSIRSTEVLGTDTQYF.

This clonotype was counted at least ten times. The genes are TRBV14 and TRBJ2-5, with 9 nucleotides matching TRBD1. Per germline, CDR1 SGHDN and CDR2 FVKESK. The CDR3 spans 16 residues. The ends lost 3 bases at V and 4 bases at J; junction bases unmatched: 9. CDR3 in DNA: TGTGCCAGCAGCCATGCCCCGGGACAGGGCCCAGAGACCCAGTACTTC. Translated: CASSHAPGQGPETQYF.

Worth noting for this clonotype: At one end the junction does not follow the germline gene, possibly because of a read error. V is TRBV10-3 and J is TRBJ2-7; D may be TRBD2 (6 bases). The germline gives CDR1 ENHRY, CDR2 SYGVKD. This CDR3 has 13 amino acids. The CDR3 DNA follows: TGTGCCAGCAGTTACGGGGGATCCATCCGGCAGTACTTC. Its protein is CASSYGGSIRQYF.

The table lists this clonotype with a few counts. V gene TRBV29-1 combines with J gene TRBJ2-5; D possibly corresponds to TRBD2 (5 bases). Looked up from germline, CDR1 is SQVTM and CDR2 is ANQGSEA. CDR3 size: 13 residues. V was clipped by 0 bases and J by 3 bases, with 8 bases between them. CDR3 sequence: CSVEEGLEETQYF. CDR3 DNA: TGCAGCGTTGAAGAAGGACTGGAAGAGACCCAGTACTTC. Full variable domain (remainder filled in from reference TRBV29-1 and TRBJ2-5): SAVISQKPSRDICQRGTSLTIQCQVDSQVTMMFWYRQQPGQSLTLIATANQGSEATYESGFVIDKFPISRPNLTFSTLTVSNMSPEDSSIYLCSVEEGLEETQYFGPGTRLLVL.

This clonotype showed up many times. The chain combines TRBV6-4 with TRBJ2-1; no clear D gene. The length of the CDR3 is 16 residues. Germline lookup yields CDR1 MRHNA and CDR2 SNTAGT. Trimming cost V 2 bases and J 3 bases, with 14 bases left between them. This CDR3 reads CASSDTATYYYNEQFF. As DNA, the CDR3 is TGTGCCAGCAGTGACACAGCAACCTACTACTACAATGAGCAGTTCTTC.

This chain links TRBV19 with TRBJ1-4; TRBD1 might be the D (5 bases). The CDR3 runs 16 residues. Germline CDR1 is LNHDA and CDR2 is SQIVND (reference sequence). V lost 5 bases, J lost 3 bases, and 16 bases lay in between. In nucleotides, the CDR3 is TGTGCCAGTAGTGATGCCGGGGCGGGAGCTAATGAAAAACTGTTTTTT. Protein sequence: CASSDAGAGANEKLFF.

J is TRBJ2-7 and V is TRBV29-1; maybe TRBD2 (6 bases). Per germline, CDR1 SQVTM and CDR2 ANQGSEA. The V gene lost 7 bases and the J gene lost 6 bases, with 25 bases spanning the gap. The CDR3 runs 15 residues. In DNA, the CDR3 is TGCAGCGCTCGACCGGGACTCCAAGGAACATCCGAGCAGTACTTC. Its translation: CSARPGLQGTSEQYF.

This clonotype was detected only a few times. Germline and junction disagree at one end, which may indicate a read error. The chain is built from TRBV4-3 and TRBJ1-1; TRBD1 is a possible D gene (6 bases). The CDR3 is made up of 15 amino acids. Germline lookup yields CDR1 LGHNA and CDR2 YSLEER. The CDR3 loop reads CASSQGTAMNTVAFF. In DNA form, the CDR3 reads TGCGCCAGCAGCCAAGGGACAGCTATGAACACTGTAGCTTTCTTT.

V is TRBV5-1 and J is TRBJ1-2; D not certain. This CDR3 is built from 16 residues. From germline, CDR1 is SGHRS and CDR2 YFSETQ. Deletions cut 5 bases from V and 1 base from J, with 18 bases between. The CDR3: CASRTDSSEGNYGYTF. The CDR3 nucleotides are TGCGCCAGCAGGACGGATTCGAGTGAGGGTAACTATGGCTACACCTTC.

Worth noting for this clonotype: At one of its ends the junction is not consistent with the germline gene, which may arise from a read error. The rearrangement joins TRBV27 to TRBJ2-5; 8 nucleotides match TRBD1. CDR3 length: 16 residues. The germline V gene has CDR1 MNHEY and CDR2 SMNVEV (reference sequence). CDR3 in DNA: TGTGCCAGCAGTTCCATCCGACAGGGGACGCAAGAGATCCAGTACTTC. Amino acids: CASSSIRQGTQEIQYF.

This clonotype was seen ten or more times. V usage is TRBV6-6 and J usage is TRBJ1-5; maybe TRBD1 (6 bases). The CDR3 is 15 residues long. Germline lookup yields CDR1 MNHNY and CDR2 SVGAGI (reference sequence). The germline V and J ends were trimmed by 2 bases and 4 bases, with 12 bases remaining between them. The CDR3 nucleotides read TGTGCCAGCAGTTACGCAGGGGAAAGGAATCAGCCCCAGCATTTT. Protein sequence: CASSYAGERNQPQHF.

The V gene is TRBV27, the J gene TRBJ1-2; D is unclear. This CDR3 has 13 residues. V dropped 5 bases and J dropped 1 base, with 8 bases sitting between them. CDR1 is MNHEY and CDR2 is SMNVEV in the germline V gene (reference sequence). The CDR3 sequence is CASSPVRNYGYTF. DNA for the CDR3: TGTGCCAGCAGTCCAGTCCGTAACTATGGCTACACCTTC.

This clonotype was observed a single time. The rearrangement links TRBV7-9 to TRBJ2-5; 10 bases are shared with TRBD1. V dropped 4 bases and J dropped 3; count of bases not matched to a gene: 5. The CDR3 length is 15 residues. Germline CDR1 SEHNR, CDR2 FQNEAQ (reference sequence). CDR3 DNA: TGTGCCAGCAGCTCCCGGGACAGGGGAAAAGAGACCCAGTACTTC. Amino acid sequence: CASSSRDRGKETQYF. The complete variable domain, with remaining parts taken from reference TRBV7-9 and TRBJ2-5, reads DTGVSQNPRHKITKRGQNVTFRCDPISEHNRLYWYRQTLGQGPEFLTYFQNEAQLEKSRLLSDRFSAERPKGSFSTLEIQRTEQGDSAMYLCASSSRDRGKETQYFGPGTRLLVL.

As concerns this clonotype: A read error may be the cause here, since a much bigger clone is one base away. The gene calls are TRBV28 and TRBJ2-7; D might be TRBD1 (6 bases). The CDR3 has 14 amino acids. CDR1 is MDHEN, CDR2 SYDVKM, per germline. CDR3 sequence (DNA): TGTGCCAGTAAGGGCCCGGGGACATCCTACGAGCAGCACTTC. Its translation is CASKGPGTSYEQHF.

This clonotype occurred a few times. The chain joins TRBV5-5 to TRBJ2-2; unclear D gene. V dropped 0 bases and J dropped 0 bases, with 12 bases sitting between them. CDR1 is SGHKS, CDR2 YYEKEE, per germline (reference sequence). This CDR3 has 17 amino acids. The CDR3 nucleotides read TGTGCCAGCAGCTTGGTTGTAGGAGACCCGAACACCGGGGAGCTGTTTTTT. The encoded protein is CASSLVVGDPNTGELFF.

As concerns this clonotype: A single base separates this from a much larger clone, so it may be a read error. CDR3 DNA sequence: TGCAGCGCCCGGGGGGTCGCGTCCTCTGGAAACACCGTATATTTT. The encoded protein is CSARGVASSGNTVYF. The genes are TRBV20-1 and TRBJ1-3; perhaps TRBD1 as D (5 bases). This CDR3 spans 15 amino acids. From germline, CDR1 is DFQATT and CDR2 SNEGSKA (reference sequence).

In its sample, this clonotype was seen once. This chain connects TRBV2 to TRBJ1-5; D gene ambiguous. The CDR3 is 14 amino acids. CDR1 SNHLY and CDR2 FYNNEI come from the germline V gene. V was shortened by 8 bases and J by 1 base, with 12 bases between the two germline ends. The CDR3 nucleotides are TGTGCCAGCGGACCCTCGGGGAGCAATCAGCCCCAGCATTTT. Amino acid sequence: CASGPSGSNQPQHF.

The chain combines TRBV7-6 with TRBJ1-4; D is undetermined. V was pared by 1 base and J by 0 bases, with 9 bases between. CDR3 length: 16 amino acids. Per germline, CDR1 SGHVS and CDR2 FNYEAQ. The CDR3 DNA sequence: TGTGCCAGCAGCTTAGAGCGACCGGCAACTAATGAAAAACTGTTTTTT. Its translation: CASSLERPATNEKLFF.

This clonotype was seen repeatedly, ten times or more. This rearrangement joins TRBV7-9 to TRBJ2-1; D is unresolved. The germline V gene has CDR1 SEHNR and CDR2 FQNEAQ (reference sequence). Trimming took off 2 bases at V and 9 bases at J, with 14 bases between the two ends. The CDR3 extends over 14 amino acids. CDR3 sequence reads: CASSLPWPLGEQFF. In DNA, the CDR3 is TGTGCCAGCAGCTTACCGTGGCCGTTGGGTGAGCAGTTCTTC.

This sequence joins TRBV27 and TRBJ1-2; 10 bases agree with TRBD1. CDR1 is MNHEY, CDR2 SMNVEV, per germline (reference sequence). Losses at the gene ends were 3 bases for V and 8 bases for J; bases not matched to a gene: 9. The length of the CDR3 is 15 residues. CDR3 region: CASSFRDRGVGGYTF. The CDR3 nucleotides read TGTGCCAGCAGTTTTCGGGACAGGGGAGTTGGGGGCTACACCTTC.